The TCR beta chain under discussion was sequenced for a study of blood T cell repertoires in COVID-19. Whole-study context: COVID-19 samples from acute and convalescent phases originated in the United States, Italy and Spain. Sources were T cells, B-cell-depleted T cells, or PBMCs; the material itself was cDNA or gDNA.

This CDR3 has 14 residues. V was shortened by 1 base and J by 1 base, with 8 bases between the two germline ends. Germline CDR1 is GTSNPN and CDR2 is SVGIG (reference sequence). Source study methods: The assay estimated nucleated cells by amplifying reference gene primers. Using immunoSEQ multiplex PCR, the repertoire was profiled, and TCRdb retains in-frame clones only, with some absent. That table supplies the V and J calls and clone size; D and trimming were determined from the DNA. The table has about 310,000 clones, around 86% seen once; the top ten hold 1%. The chain combines TRBV30 with TRBJ1-5; D possibly corresponds to TRBD1 (6 bases). This sequence was found in a man in his forties or fifties with active or convalescent COVID-19. Specimen: peripheral blood. CDR3 residues: CAWSGGTSNQPQHF. The CDR3 DNA is TGTGCCTGGAGTGGAGGGACAAGCAATCAGCCCCAGCATTTT.